The 32 T cell receptor beta chains reported below all come from one sample, sequenced in a study of early T cells in non-severe SARS-CoV-2 infection. TCRdb called the 5' RACE reads again in MiXCR, with one record for every CDR3 protein. The sample includes some 40,000 distinct CDR3 sequences, roughly an eighth of them seen just once. Sequenced sample: whole blood. These receptors all come from an adult who was a healthcare worker with PCR-confirmed SARS-CoV-2 infection or an uninfected control (not recorded which).

This rearrangement joins TRBV21-1 to TRBJ2-5; TRBD1, the table's D call, was not compared with the DNA. TRBV21-1 is noted as a pseudogene. The CDR3 has 14 residues. The CDR3 nucleotides are TGTGCCAGCAGCATCGACAGTGCGAGAGAGACCCAGTACTTC. This codes for CASSIDSARETQYF.

This clonotype was seen at least ten times. The V and J genes are TRBV7-3 and TRBJ2-5, with 7 bases matching TRBD2. Losses at the gene ends were 1 base for V and 5 bases for J; bases not matched to a gene: 13. This CDR3 spans 17 amino acids. CDR1 SGHTA and CDR2 FQGTGA come from the germline V gene. CDR3 sequence: CASSLRGWDYLGETQYF. CDR3 DNA sequence: TGTGCCAGCAGCTTAAGGGGTTGGGACTATTTGGGGGAGACCCAGTACTTC.

This clonotype was seen only a few times. The chain has TRBV7-9 and TRBJ2-7, with D possibly TRBD2 on 6 matching bases. The CDR3 has 14 residues. V was pared by 3 bases and J by 7 bases, with 16 bases between. Germline V lookup: CDR1 SEHNR, CDR2 FQNEAQ (reference sequence). CDR3 sequence reads: CASSLGGAFEEQYF. The DNA of the CDR3 is TGTGCCAGCAGCTTGGGGGGAGCGTTTGAAGAGCAGTACTTC.

This clonotype was counted a few times. The chain combines TRBV7-2 with TRBJ2-7; D may be TRBD1 or TRBD2 (5 bases each). Germline V gene lookup returns CDR1 SGHTA and CDR2 FQGNSA. V lost 4 bases and J 5 bases, leaving 12 bases between the germline ends. This CDR3 comprises 13 residues. The CDR3 reads CASSWGPANEQYF. In nucleotides, the CDR3 is TGTGCCAGCAGCTGGGGACCGGCTAACGAGCAGTACTTC.

The chain joins TRBV3-2 to TRBJ2-2. TRBV3-2 is marked as a pseudogene. The CDR3 length is 15 residues. The CDR3 reads CASSQDRGNTGELFF. The CDR3 DNA follows: TGTGCCAGCAGCCAAGATCGGGGGAACACCGGGGAGCTGTTTTTT.

This clonotype appeared many times. The chain has TRBV2 and TRBJ2-1; the D gene is possibly TRBD1 (6 bases). Germline V gene data show CDR1 as SNHLY and CDR2 as FYNNEI. Trimming stripped 8 bases from V and 8 bases from J, with 19 bases between. There are 14 residues in the CDR3. The CDR3 loop is CASDIFLGGDEQFF. The CDR3 DNA reads TGTGCCAGCGATATCTTTTTAGGGGGAGATGAGCAGTTCTTC.

This clonotype appeared many times. The chain carries TRBV19 and TRBJ2-2, with D tentatively TRBD2 (8 bases). The CDR3 is 16 amino acids. The V and J ends lost 7 bases and 3 bases respectively, with 18 bases between them. The germline V gene has CDR1 LNHDA and CDR2 SQIVND (reference sequence). The CDR3 nucleotides are TGTGCCAGTACCACGGGGGGGACAGCTTACACCGGGGAGCTGTTTTTT. Amino acids: CASTTGGTAYTGELFF.

This clonotype was counted only a few times. The J gene is TRBJ1-4, the V gene TRBV4-1; 7 nucleotides match TRBD1. The germline gives CDR1 MGHRA, CDR2 YSYEKL. V lost 2 bases, J lost 8 bases, and 5 bases stayed unmatched. The CDR3 has 14 amino acids. CDR3 region: CASSQTGVFEKLFF. The CDR3 bases are TGCGCCAGCAGCCAAACAGGGGTTTTCGAAAAACTGTTTTTT.

This clonotype appeared a few times. The genes are TRBV7-2 and TRBJ2-7, with D perhaps TRBD1 or TRBD2 (5 bases each). CDR3 length: 15 amino acids. V dropped 3 bases and J dropped 4 bases, with 16 bases sitting between them. The germline V gene encodes CDR1 SGHTA and CDR2 FQGNSA. CDR3 protein: CASSLEVGAMYEQYF. In DNA, the CDR3 is TGTGCCAGCAGCTTGGAGGTAGGGGCGATGTACGAGCAGTACTTC.

There are many counts of this clonotype. CDR3 bases: TGTGCCAGCAGCCCTCGGACAGAAATTTTTCGTATTGGTGAAAAACTGTTTTTT. The encoded protein is CASSPRTEIFRIGEKLFF. The rearrangement uses TRBV5-5 and TRBJ1-4; TRBD1 is a possible D gene (6 bases). This CDR3 comprises 18 residues. V lost 4 bases, J lost 7 bases, and 26 bases lay in between. Germline V gives CDR1 SGHKS, CDR2 YYEKEE (reference sequence). The variable domain in full, completed from reference TRBV5-5 and TRBJ1-4, reads DAGVTQSPTHLIKTRGQQVTLRCSPISGHKSVSWYQQVLGQGPQFIFQYYEKEERGRGNFPDRFSARQFPNYSSELNVNALLLGDSALYLCASSPRTEIFRIGEKLFFGSGTQLSVL.

This clonotype appeared a few times. The rearrangement links TRBV6-5 to TRBJ2-7; either TRBD1 or TRBD2 may supply D (5 bases each). Trimming shortened V by 2 bases and J by 3 bases, and 8 bases separated the two germline ends. CDR1 is MNHEY and CDR2 is SVGAGI in the germline V gene. The CDR3 covers 13 residues. The CDR3 DNA is TGTGCCAGCAGTTACCGGGACCGCTACGAGCAGTACTTC. Translated, it gives CASSYRDRYEQYF.

This clonotype showed up many times. The chain has TRBV12-3 or TRBV12-4 and TRBJ2-7; 10 positions match TRBD2. Losses at the gene ends were 5 bases for V and 4 bases for J; bases not matched to a gene: 11. The CDR3 is 16 residues long. Here the CDR3 reads CASSAQRAGGGYEQYF. DNA of the CDR3: TGTGCCAGCAGTGCTCAACGAGCGGGAGGGGGATACGAGCAGTACTTC.

This clonotype has ten or more counts. The chain couples TRBV20-1 to TRBJ2-4; D perhaps matches TRBD1 (6 bases). Looked up from germline, CDR1 is DFQATT and CDR2 is SNEGSKA (reference sequence). This CDR3 spans 13 amino acids. Between the trimmed V and J ends, which lost 3 bases and 7 bases, there was a span of 13 bases. In nucleotides, the CDR3 is TGCAGTGCTAGTAAGGGGGTTGGGAACATTCAGTACTTC. This translates into CSASKGVGNIQYF.

V and J are TRBV2 and TRBJ2-7, with D possibly matching TRBD2 (7 bases). V dropped 6 bases and J dropped 4 bases, with 16 bases sitting between them. The CDR3 is 14 amino acids. Germline lookup yields CDR1 SNHLY and CDR2 FYNNEI. The CDR3 DNA reads TGTGCCAGCAGCACCACGGGGGGCCCATACGAGCAGTACTTC. Encoded protein: CASSTTGGPYEQYF. The full variable domain, with the rest looked up from reference TRBV2 and TRBJ2-7, is EPEVTQTPSHQVTQMGQEVILRCVPISNHLYFYWYRQILGQKVEFLVSFYNNEISEKSEIFDDQFSVERPDGSNFTLKIRSTKLEDSAMYFCASSTTGGPYEQYFGPGTRLTVT.

This clonotype was found a few times. The V and J genes are TRBV5-6 and TRBJ2-1, with 12 nucleotides matching TRBD2. Germline CDR1 reads SGHDT; CDR2 reads YYEEEE. The ends lost 3 bases at V and 7 bases at J; junction bases unmatched: 20. CDR3 length: 20 residues. CDR3: CASSYDFLWRLAGERNEQFF. In DNA form, the CDR3 reads TGTGCCAGCAGCTATGACTTTCTGTGGAGACTAGCGGGAGAGAGGAATGAGCAGTTCTTC.

The DNA for the CDR3 is TGCGCCAGCAGAAGTATGAACACCGGGGAGCTGTTTTTT. Encoded protein: CASRSMNTGELFF. The V and J genes are TRBV5-1 and TRBJ2-2; D is unresolved. The CDR3 runs to 13 residues. V was cut by 5 bases and J by 1 base, with 6 bases left in between. The germline V gene has CDR1 SGHRS and CDR2 YFSETQ.

This clonotype has ten or more counts. CDR3 sequence: CASSSGPGTDTQYF. CDR3 DNA sequence: TGTGCCAGCAGCTCCGGTCCGGGCACAGATACGCAGTATTTT. J is TRBJ2-3 and V is TRBV7-8; D not certain. This CDR3 is built from 14 residues. Germline CDR1 SGHVS, CDR2 FQNEAQ. Trimming pared 4 bases from V and 1 base from J, leaving 9 bases between.

This chain connects TRBV7-9 to TRBJ2-3; TRBD1 is a possible D gene (6 bases). Trimming stripped 5 bases from V and 11 bases from J, with 14 bases between. This CDR3 has 12 amino acids. Germline CDR1 reads SEHNR; CDR2 reads FQNEAQ (reference sequence). The CDR3 sequence: CASSATGSRQYF. CDR3 coding DNA: TGTGCCAGCAGCGCTACAGGGTCTCGGCAGTATTTT.

This clonotype came up many times. V is TRBV28 and J is TRBJ2-5; D gene uncertain. Germline values: CDR1 MDHEN, CDR2 SYDVKM. The CDR3 spans 12 residues. V was clipped by 1 base and J by 4 bases, with 4 bases between them. This CDR3 is CASSLLRETQYF. The CDR3 DNA reads as TGTGCCAGCAGTTTATTGCGAGAGACCCAGTACTTC.

Ten or more counts support this clonotype. V is TRBV29-1 and J is TRBJ1-1, with a possible D match to TRBD1 (5 bases). In germline, CDR1 is SQVTM, CDR2 ANQGSEA. V lost 8 bases and J lost 7, with 14 bases in between. This CDR3 contains 11 residues. The chain's CDR3 is CSLGGDHEAFF. The DNA of the CDR3 is TGCAGCCTAGGCGGGGACCATGAAGCTTTCTTT.

The chain uses TRBV12-3 or TRBV12-4 and TRBJ1-1; D not resolved. The CDR3 length is 14 residues. With 5 bases removed from V and 1 base from J, the gap between germline ends came to 11 bases. The CDR3 DNA follows: TGTGCCAGCAGTCTTGGGTTATCGAACACTGAAGCTTTCTTT. Its translation is CASSLGLSNTEAFF.

The gene calls are TRBV28 and TRBJ2-5; the D is unclear. Between the trimmed V and J ends, which lost 3 bases and 8 bases, there was a span of 10 bases. The CDR3 has 12 residues. CDR1 and CDR2 (germline): MDHEN, SYDVKM. The CDR3 DNA reads as TGTGCCAGCAGTTTGTATAGGGCCACCCAGTACTTC. As protein: CASSLYRATQYF.

In its sample, this clonotype was seen many times. CDR3 in amino acids: CSVEKLAGGLVETQYF. The CDR3 DNA reads as TGCAGCGTTGAGAAGCTAGCGGGGGGCCTAGTAGAGACCCAGTACTTC. The rearrangement joins TRBV29-1 to TRBJ2-5; 11 bases agree with TRBD2. This CDR3 comprises 16 residues. The V gene's germline CDR1 is SQVTM and CDR2 ANQGSEA. With 3 bases clipped from V and 4 bases from J, the junction kept 10 bases outside the gene matches.

This clonotype was counted at least ten times. V is TRBV18 and J is TRBJ2-5; 7 nucleotides agree with TRBD1. CDR3 length: 17 amino acids. J was trimmed by 3 bases and V by 3 bases; bases with no gene match: 13. Germline V gene data show CDR1 as KGHSH and CDR2 as LQKENI. CDR3 in amino acids: CASSPQRSGTAKETQYF. In DNA form, the CDR3 reads TGTGCCAGCTCACCCCAAAGGTCCGGGACAGCCAAAGAGACCCAGTACTTC.

This clonotype was recorded many times. The chain is built from TRBV5-1 and TRBJ2-7; TRBD2 aligns across 14 bases. J lost 0 bases, V lost 4 bases, and 12 bases had no gene match. Per germline, CDR1 SGHRS and CDR2 YFSETQ. The CDR3 consists of 19 residues. The CDR3 nucleotides are TGCGCCAGCAGCCTTCCCGGGACTAGCGGGAGTCACGGCTCCTACGAGCAGTACTTC. Its protein product is CASSLPGTSGSHGSYEQYF.

This clonotype was detected ten times or more. The CDR3 DNA follows: TGTGCCAGCAGTGAATTAAGGGGCGAGGATGAGCAGTTCTTC. It is translated as CASSELRGEDEQFF. This rearrangement joins TRBV2 to TRBJ2-1; maybe TRBD1 (5 bases). From germline, CDR1 is SNHLY and CDR2 FYNNEI. V gave up 2 bases and J gave up 8 bases, with 13 bases separating them. This CDR3 is 14 amino acids long.

This chain uses TRBV7-6 with TRBJ2-1, with D perhaps matching TRBD2 (7 bases). This CDR3 contains 11 residues. V was cut by 6 bases and J by 13 bases, with 13 bases left in between. Germline CDR1 reads SGHVS; CDR2 reads FNYEAQ. In nucleotides, the CDR3 is TGTGCCAGCAGGGGCGGGGGACATCAGTTCTTC. Its translation is CASRGGGHQFF.

This clonotype has only a few counts. The rearrangement uses TRBV11-1 and TRBJ2-7; D not resolved. The CDR3 loop spans 13 amino acids. The V and J ends lost 0 bases and 5 bases respectively, with 8 bases between them. Per the germline V gene, CDR1 is SGHAT and CDR2 is FQDESV (reference sequence). The CDR3 is CASSLAISDEQYF. The CDR3 nucleotides read TGTGCCAGCAGCTTAGCGATCAGCGACGAGCAGTACTTC.

The chain carries TRBV20-1 and TRBJ2-7; D may be TRBD1 (5 bases). The CDR3 is made up of 15 amino acids. V lost 0 bases and J 7 bases, leaving 19 bases between the germline ends. Germline V gene sequence: CDR1 DFQATT, CDR2 SNEGSKA (reference sequence). DNA of the CDR3: TGCAGTGCTAGAGAAGGGGCGCGTCCCTGGGTTGAGCAGTACTTC. Its protein is CSAREGARPWVEQYF.

This clonotype was detected only a few times. The genes are TRBV18 and TRBJ2-5; 9 bases fit TRBD1. The V gene end was trimmed by 8 bases and the J gene end by 4 bases; junction bases not matched to a gene: 17. The CDR3 runs to 17 residues. Germline values: CDR1 KGHSH, CDR2 LQKENI. CDR3 nucleotide sequence: TGTGCCAGCCACTCCCCCGCGACAGGGGGTTGGGGAGAGACCCAGTACTTC. Protein sequence: CASHSPATGGWGETQYF.

By its share, this clonotype is medium-sized. This chain uses TRBV2 with TRBJ2-1; 8 positions agree with TRBD2. With V trimmed by 6 bases and J by 2 bases, 0 bases remained unmatched. The CDR3 length is 13 residues. CDR1 is SNHLY and CDR2 is FYNNEI in the germline V gene. The CDR3 region is CASSGGAYNEQFF. The CDR3 nucleotides are TGTGCCAGCAGCGGGGGGGCCTACAATGAGCAGTTCTTC. Using reference TRBV2 and TRBJ2-1 for the parts outside the CDR3, the full variable domain is EPEVTQTPSHQVTQMGQEVILRCVPISNHLYFYWYRQILGQKVEFLVSFYNNEISEKSEIFDDQFSVERPDGSNFTLKIRSTKLEDSAMYFCASSGGAYNEQFFGPGTRLTVL.

In this sample, this clonotype turned up many times. The chain combines TRBV6-5 with TRBJ1-1, with 9 bases lining up with TRBD1. With V trimmed by 8 bases and J by 12 bases, 13 bases remained unmatched. The CDR3 is made up of 13 amino acids. Germline V CDR1 and CDR2: MNHEY, SVGAGI. The CDR3 sequence is CASLPVDRGKTFF. The CDR3, as DNA: TGTGCCAGCCTACCGGTGGACAGGGGTAAAACTTTCTTT.